Each of the 19 T cell receptor beta chains below was sequenced from the same sample in a study of control samples from healthy donors and cancer patients. Profiling relied on immunoSEQ multiplex PCR, and the TCRdb table lists in-frame clones only, not all of them. The data contain around 80,000 clones, about nine tenths of them singletons. The sample taken for sequencing was blood. The origin of the receptors is a man aged 50 to 60 in good health.

The chain combines TRBV24-1 with TRBJ1-2; D is uncertain. CDR1 and CDR2 (germline): KGHDR, SFDVKD. CDR3 length equals 12 residues. V was shortened by 5 bases and J by 2 bases, with 5 bases between the two germline ends. The CDR3 sequence is CATSGGNYGYTF. CDR3 sequence (DNA): TGTGCCACCAGTGGAGGGAACTATGGCTACACCTTC.

This chain connects TRBV3-1 (or the pseudogene TRBV3-2) to TRBJ2-2; 7 positions agree with TRBD1. CDR1 LGHDT and CDR2 YNNKEL come from the germline V gene (reference sequence). Trimming at V came to 4 bases and at J to 3 bases, leaving 8 bases not matched to a gene. This CDR3 is 16 amino acids long. CDR3 protein: CASSRTGTVDTGELFF. CDR3 in DNA: TGTGCCAGCAGCCGTACCGGGACAGTGGACACCGGGGAGCTGTTTTTT.

The rearrangement joins TRBV27 to TRBJ2-7; D unclear. CDR1 is MNHEY and CDR2 is SMNVEV in the germline V gene (reference sequence). The CDR3 spans 12 residues. V was clipped by 5 bases and J by 5 bases, with 10 bases between them. The CDR3 DNA follows: TGTGCCAGCAGTCCCACATTACACGAGCAGTACTTC. This translates into CASSPTLHEQYF.

This chain links TRBV7-9 with TRBJ1-1; no firm D call. Germline V CDR1 and CDR2: SEHNR, FQNEAQ (reference sequence). V lost 3 bases, J lost 3 bases, and 17 bases lay in between. The CDR3 is made up of 16 amino acids. The CDR3: CASSFGRDPLDTEAFF. CDR3 nucleotide sequence: TGTGCCAGCAGCTTCGGACGGGATCCGTTGGACACTGAAGCTTTCTTT.

This chain uses TRBV3-1 (or the pseudogene TRBV3-2) with TRBJ2-1, with 8 bases identical to TRBD1. The CDR3 is 15 amino acids. The J segment lost 7 bases and the V segment lost 4 bases, leaving 9 bases of the junction unmatched. Germline V gene lookup returns CDR1 LGHDT and CDR2 YNNKEL (reference sequence). DNA for the CDR3: TGTGCCAGCAGCCGGCAGGACAGGGATGGGAATGAGCAGTTCTTC. This sequence encodes CASSRQDRDGNEQFF.

This chain links TRBV9 with TRBJ2-1; TRBD2 matches at 10 bases. The V and J ends lost 6 bases and 1 base, in that order; junction bases with no gene match: 13. This CDR3 comprises 18 residues. The germline gives CDR1 SGDLS, CDR2 YYNGEE. CDR3 in DNA: TGTGCCAGCACCCCCAGCGGGGGGGGTTTATCTTCCTACAATGAGCAGTTCTTC. Translated: CASTPSGGGLSSYNEQFF.

The J gene is TRBJ1-5, the V gene TRBV30; no firm D call. CDR3 length equals 14 residues. V was cut by 1 base and J by 1 base, with 8 bases left in between. Germline-derived CDR1 and CDR2 are GTSNPN and SVGIG (reference sequence). The CDR3 here is CAWSETSSNQPQHF. In DNA form, the CDR3 reads TGTGCCTGGAGTGAGACCTCAAGCAATCAGCCCCAGCATTTT.

V is TRBV29-1 and J is TRBJ2-2; D uncertain. CDR1 is SQVTM, CDR2 ANQGSEA, per germline. The CDR3 extends over 12 amino acids. Trimming removed 5 bases from V and 3 bases from J, with 7 bases in between. CDR3 DNA sequence: TGCAGCGTTTCCAGTCACACCGGGGAGCTGTTTTTT. It yields the protein CSVSSHTGELFF.

The chain joins TRBV5-1 to TRBJ1-2; a possible D gene is TRBD1 (5 bases). The CDR3 runs to 15 residues. CDR1 SGHRS and CDR2 YFSETQ come from the germline V gene. V lost 6 bases and J lost 3, with 18 bases in between. CDR3 protein: CASKQDPPLDYGYTF. In DNA form, the CDR3 reads TGCGCCAGCAAACAGGACCCCCCGCTGGACTATGGCTACACCTTC.

The genes are TRBV9 and TRBJ1-1; D remains unclear. V lost 0 bases, J lost 5 bases, and 8 bases lay in between. Per the germline V gene, CDR1 is SGDLS and CDR2 is YYNGEE. CDR3 length: 13 residues. CDR3 in amino acids: CASSVDAGTEAFF. The CDR3 DNA is TGTGCCAGCAGCGTAGACGCCGGGACTGAAGCTTTCTTT.

The rearrangement joins TRBV7-9 to TRBJ1-2; D might be TRBD1 (5 bases). Per germline, CDR1 SEHNR and CDR2 FQNEAQ (reference sequence). Deletions cut 2 bases from V and 1 base from J, with 17 bases between. This CDR3 is 17 amino acids long. The CDR3 bases are TGTGCCAGCAGCTTAAAAGGAGTCACAGGAAATAACTATGGCTACACCTTC. It translates to CASSLKGVTGNNYGYTF.

The rearrangement links TRBV29-1 to TRBJ2-6; unclear D gene. The germline CDR1 and CDR2 sequences are SQVTM and ANQGSEA. Trimming removed 4 bases from V and 4 bases from J, with 17 bases in between. This CDR3 has 16 residues. In DNA form, the CDR3 reads TGCAGCGTTGGGGTAATGACTTTTGACGGGGCCAACGTCCTGACTTTC. It encodes CSVGVMTFDGANVLTF.

The chain couples TRBV19 to TRBJ1-5; 7 nucleotides agree with TRBD1. The CDR3 spans 13 residues. V shed 6 bases and J 5 bases; nucleotides not matched to a gene: 4. Per germline, CDR1 LNHDA and CDR2 SQIVND (reference sequence). DNA of the CDR3: TGTGCCAGTAGCGACAGGGTAGATCAGCCCCAGCATTTT. Translation: CASSDRVDQPQHF. The full variable domain, completed using reference TRBV19 and TRBJ1-5, is DGGITQSPKYLFRKEGQNVTLSCEQNLNHDAMYWYRQDPGQGLRLIYYSQIVNDFQKGDIAEGYSVSREKKESFPLTVTSAQKNPTAFYLCASSDRVDQPQHFGDGTRLSIL.

This clone was seen just once. The chain links TRBV6-1 to TRBJ1-2; D gene unclear. The germline V gene encodes CDR1 MNHNS and CDR2 SASEGT. CDR3 length: 11 amino acids. The germline V and J ends were trimmed by 0 bases and 8 bases, with 4 bases remaining between them. The CDR3 is CASSEAGGYTF. Written as DNA, the CDR3 is TGTGCCAGCAGTGAAGCGGGCGGCTACACCTTC.

The chain is built from TRBV5-1 and TRBJ1-1; TRBD1 might be the D (6 bases). The germline V gene has CDR1 SGHRS and CDR2 YFSETQ. CDR3 length equals 14 residues. V lost 4 bases to trimming and J lost 7 bases, with 17 bases between them. CDR3 bases: TGCGCCAGCAGCCCTACAGGGAGAGAAGTTGAAGCTTTCTTT. Translated: CASSPTGREVEAFF.

This clone was seen only a few times. The rearrangement joins TRBV7-9 to TRBJ2-1; D is uncertain. There are 12 residues in the CDR3. Germline V gene lookup returns CDR1 SEHNR and CDR2 FQNEAQ (reference sequence). V was cut by 1 base and J by 9 bases, with 7 bases left in between. Here the CDR3 DNA reads TGTGCCAGCAGCTTAGGGCCCGGTGAGCAGTTCTTC. It translates to CASSLGPGEQFF.

J is TRBJ1-1 and V is TRBV18, with D perhaps TRBD1 (5 bases). V gave up 2 bases and J gave up 1 base, with 14 bases separating them. Germline V gene sequence: CDR1 KGHSH, CDR2 LQKENI. This CDR3 spans 16 amino acids. The CDR3 sequence: CASSPRRAGPNTEAFF. The CDR3, as DNA: TGTGCCAGCTCACCAAGGAGGGCAGGGCCGAACACTGAAGCTTTCTTT.

The genes are TRBV7-2 and TRBJ1-6; D is uncertain. This CDR3 is built from 13 residues. V was clipped by 0 bases and J by 6 bases, with 3 bases between them. CDR1 and CDR2 from the germline V gene are SGHTA and FQGNSA. The CDR3 here is CASSLARNSPLHF. The DNA of the CDR3 is TGTGCCAGCAGCTTAGCGCGTAATTCACCCCTCCACTTT.

The chain links TRBV5-6 to TRBJ2-2; 13 positions match TRBD2. The V gene end was trimmed by 4 bases and the J gene end by 0 bases; junction bases not matched to a gene: 3. The CDR3 consists of 17 residues. Germline V CDR1 and CDR2: SGHDT, YYEEEE. For the CDR3, the DNA is TGTGCCAGCAGCCCCGGGACTAGCGGGGCGAACACCGGGGAGCTGTTTTTT. This codes for CASSPGTSGANTGELFF.